This T cell receptor beta chain stems from a study of identifying expanded T cells in peripheral blood. Notes on the study in general: Variance in clone template counts between approximately two-week samples significantly increased with total template count across all healthy donors.

During the collection period, no donor immune events like infections were recorded. Profiling relied on immunoSEQ multiplex PCR, and the TCRdb table lists in-frame clones only, not all of them. The sample shows about 81,000 clones, less than 90% of them seen only once. In regard to this clone: Its target is unknown.

The sample consisted of blood. This sequence was found in a person aged 18 to 69 in good health.

This chain's CDR3 is CAWSVIRATEAFF. CDR3 coding DNA: TGTGCCTGGAGTGTTATTCGGGCTACTGAAGCTTTCTTT. The chain links TRBV30 to TRBJ1-1; no reliable D call. CDR1 is GTSNPN and CDR2 is SVGIG in the germline V gene (reference sequence). V was shortened by 0 bases and J by 5 bases, with 10 bases between the two germline ends. The CDR3 loop spans 13 amino acids.